These T cell receptor beta chains were read from a single sample in a study of siplizumab effects on memory and regulatory T cells. The data were produced by immunoSEQ multiplex PCR, yet TCRdb's version contains in-frame clones alone and is incomplete. The repertoire holds around 100,000 clones, with roughly 94% as singletons. The specimen sequenced was non-Treg CD4+ T cells sorted from blood. The receptors shown here come from a human donor in good health. Both conserved end residues are part of each CDR3.

J gene | V gene | CDR3 protein
TRBJ2-1 | TRBV5-1 | CASSQVLGGANNEQFF
TRBJ1-1 | TRBV5-1 | CASSGVGGQGAQVGTEAFF
TRBJ1-3 | TRBV11-2 | CASSLQWGNTIYF
TRBJ1-2 | TRBV4-2 | CASSQDRGGYGYTF
TRBJ2-5 | TRBV5-1 | CASSLVLAGGGETQYF
TRBJ2-2 | TRBV2 | CASSRSGELFF
TRBJ2-7 | TRBV5-5 | CASRTPAGYSYF
TRBJ1-1 | TRBV7-9 | CASSLDFGVQGRGNTEAFF
TRBJ2-3 | TRBV15 | CATSRDRLGSTDTQYF
TRBJ2-5 | TRBV4-3 | CASSQDLVGPETQYF
TRBJ1-2 | TRBV15 | CATSSQPRDRGSYGYTF
TRBJ2-7 | TRBV30 | CAWGVGLVLYF
TRBJ1-4 | TRBV6-6 | CASSYSNPNEKLFF
TRBJ2-3 | TRBV19 | CASKVVGQGARDTQYF
TRBJ2-1 | TRBV18 | CASSPLEAGPFYNEQFF
TRBJ2-5 | TRBV6-1 | CASIDRGGETQYF
TRBJ2-5 | TRBV15 | CATSRDPGGQETQYF
TRBJ2-1 | TRBV5-1 | CASSFPSNEQFF
TRBJ2-2 | TRBV7-3 | CASSLTNEQAVRQTGELFF
TRBJ2-5 | TRBV5-4 | CASSLGQTQYF
TRBJ2-5 | TRBV4-2 | CASSQAAVAGGYETQYF
TRBJ1-5 | TRBV25-1 | CASSRGGSNQPQHF